What follows describes a single T cell receptor (beta chain). Its antigen is not identified. This clone may be a read error of a much larger clone one base away. Deletions cut 2 bases from V and 11 bases from J, with 18 bases between. This CDR3 spans 14 amino acids. This entry is derived from a study of blood T cells in healthy people across ages. Points from the study as a whole: Comparison with aged donors showed that long-lived donors had more naive CD4+ cells and higher diversity.

Peripheral blood from each donor was collected in a volume of 9.5 to 10 milliliters. Using a J-beta primer mix together with a sample-barcoded 5' primer, a second PCR was run for about 6 to 11 cycles. Unique molecular identifiers of 12 random nucleotides labeled each cDNA. Via MiXCR, TCRdb re-called the 5' RACE reads, giving one row per CDR3 protein. Here the sample spans 540,000 or so distinct CDR3 sequences, 45% to 55% being singletons. Source material: blood. This receptor was obtained from an elderly man in good health. V and J are TRBV12-3 or TRBV12-4 and TRBJ2-5, with a possible D match to TRBD1 (5 bases). The CDR3 DNA reads as TGTGCCAGCAGTTTAAGGCAGGGAAACAATGAGCAGTACTTC. Its protein product is CASSLRQGNNEQYF.